One T cell receptor (beta chain) is described in this entry. Its antigen remains unknown. This entry belongs to a study of cytomegalovirus exposure and HLA in healthy donors. Use of 60 Vbeta and 13 Jbeta primers characterized the PCR. Method: immunoSEQ multiplex PCR; TCRdb's copy keeps in-frame clones and lacks some. The table has around 150,000 clones, 70% to 80% seen once; the top ten hold roughly 2%. This CDR3 spans 15 amino acids. Germline V gene data show CDR1 as SGHRS and CDR2 as YFSETQ. Trimming stripped 3 bases from V and 8 bases from J, with 20 bases between. Study-wide findings and caveats: CMV serostatus stood as the only immune exposure information on hand.

This chain connects TRBV5-1 to TRBJ1-1; D is perhaps TRBD1 (6 bases). The clonotype comes from a man aged 25-45 years in good health and CMV-seronegative. Sequenced sample: PBMCs. In DNA, the CDR3 is TGCGCCAGCAGCTCTACGCAGGGGTTGATGCCGGAAGCTTTCTTT. This codes for CASSSTQGLMPEAFF.